The 18 T cell receptor beta chains in this list originate from one sample, sequenced in a study of blood T cells in healthy people across ages. For the second PCR, which ran for about 6 to 11 cycles, a sample-barcoded 5' primer and a J-beta primer mix were used. TCRdb used MiXCR to reprocess the 5' RACE reads, holding one entry per CDR3 protein. Of roughly 1,100,000 distinct CDR3 sequences in the sample, about 23% were seen once. The data were also submitted as part of a second study, on T cells of mothers and their children.

Sequencing used blood. The receptors come from a girl aged 2-10 years in good health.

The chain is built from TRBV28 and TRBJ2-5; 9 bases fit TRBD2. The J call is uncertain, as TRBJ2-7 better fits the DNA end. Germline CDR1 is MDHEN and CDR2 is SYDVKM. This CDR3 has 17 amino acids. The CDR3 spells CASKNGGRAIRPYEQYF. As DNA, the CDR3 is TGTGCCAGCAAGAATGGCGGGAGGGCCATAAGACCCTACGAGCAGTACTTC.

The V gene is TRBV9, the J gene TRBJ2-5; 8 bases are a match to TRBD2. The CDR3 extends over 16 amino acids. The V gene end was trimmed by 0 bases and the J gene end by 4 bases; junction bases not matched to a gene: 8. Germline V lookup: CDR1 SGDLS, CDR2 YYNGEE. The CDR3 is CASSVVETGGRETQYF. The CDR3 DNA reads TGTGCCAGCAGCGTAGTAGAAACGGGGGGGAGAGAGACCCAGTACTTC.

This clonotype was observed a handful of times. The chain joins TRBV29-1 to TRBJ1-2; D is unclear. From germline, CDR1 is SQVTM and CDR2 ANQGSEA. The CDR3 has 11 residues. V lost 7 bases and J lost 3, with 9 bases in between. The CDR3 nucleotides read TGCAGCGCAGACGAGGACTATGGCTACACCTTC. Its translation: CSADEDYGYTF. Full variable domain (missing parts from reference TRBV29-1 and TRBJ1-2): SAVISQKPSRDICQRGTSLTIQCQVDSQVTMMFWYRQQPGQSLTLIATANQGSEATYESGFVIDKFPISRPNLTFSTLTVSNMSPEDSSIYLCSADEDYGYTFGSGTRLTVV.

This clonotype occurred many times. The DNA of the CDR3 is TGTGCCACCAGTGATTCTTGGGGGCTGTTTTTT. Protein sequence: CATSDSWGLFF. The rearrangement links TRBV24-1 to TRBJ2-2; D call uncertain. Germline assignment: CDR1 KGHDR and CDR2 SFDVKD. There are 11 residues in the CDR3. The V end was cut by 2 bases, the J end by 13 bases, with 7 bases between.

The gene calls are TRBV6-1 and TRBJ2-7; possibly TRBD2 for D (6 bases). V was clipped by 3 bases and J by 1 base, with 10 bases between them. The V gene's germline CDR1 is MNHNS and CDR2 SASEGT. The CDR3 consists of 14 residues. CDR3 coding DNA: TGTGCCAGCAGTGACGTCGGGGGTTCCTACGAGCAGTACTTC. As protein: CASSDVGGSYEQYF.

This clonotype was counted only a few times. J is TRBJ2-1 and V is TRBV12-3 or TRBV12-4; D might be TRBD2 (5 bases). The CDR3 extends over 13 amino acids. V was trimmed by 3 bases and J by 9 bases, leaving 12 bases between them. The CDR3 spells CASSLGASREQFF. The DNA of the CDR3 is TGTGCCAGCAGTTTGGGAGCGTCTCGTGAGCAGTTCTTC.

This clonotype was counted a few times. Here the CDR3 reads CASGPSLYEQYF. The CDR3 nucleotides are TGTGCCAGCGGTCCGTCTCTCTACGAGCAGTACTTC. This chain joins TRBV28 and TRBJ2-7; D ambiguous. V shed 8 bases and J shed 3 bases, with 11 bases lying between them. Germline V gene sequence: CDR1 MDHEN, CDR2 SYDVKM. CDR3 size: 12 residues.

A few counts support this clonotype. This chain uses TRBV20-1 with TRBJ1-6, with 8 positions matching TRBD1. Per germline, CDR1 DFQATT and CDR2 SNEGSKA (reference sequence). The V gene end was trimmed by 4 bases and the J gene end by 9 bases; junction bases not matched to a gene: 8. There are 14 residues in the CDR3. CDR3 protein: CSATVGQGSSPLHF. The CDR3 coding sequence is TGCAGTGCTACGGTCGGACAGGGTTCTTCACCCCTCCACTTT.

This clonotype was seen only once. The CDR3 protein is CASSQPGLAGVTDTQYF. The CDR3 DNA is TGTGCCAGCAGCCAACCCGGACTAGCGGGAGTCACAGATACGCAGTATTTT. The gene calls are TRBV4-2 and TRBJ2-3; the match to TRBD2 covers 13 bases. V gave up 2 bases and J gave up 2 bases; unmatched junction bases: 4. Germline loops: CDR1 LGHNA, CDR2 YNFKEQ. This CDR3 spans 17 amino acids.

The CDR3 DNA sequence: TGTGCCAGCAGTGAACTCGGGACAGGGTCCATGGTTGAAAACATTCAGTACTTC. Protein sequence: CASSELGTGSMVENIQYF. The chain has TRBV6-1 and TRBJ2-4, with TRBD1 matching 9 bases. The germline CDR1 and CDR2 sequences are MNHNS and SASEGT. J was trimmed by 5 bases and V by 2 bases; bases with no gene match: 13. This CDR3 has 18 amino acids.

The rearrangement uses TRBV5-6 and TRBJ1-4; D is uncertain. CDR1 SGHDT and CDR2 YYEEEE come from the germline V gene. Trimming cost V 4 bases and J 5 bases, with 9 bases left between them. This CDR3 contains 13 residues. As DNA, the CDR3 is TGTGCCAGCAGCCCCAATCCGAATGAAAAACTGTTTTTT. Protein product: CASSPNPNEKLFF.

V usage is TRBV15 and J usage is TRBJ2-5; the D is unclear. The CDR3 runs 14 residues. Trimming shortened V by 0 bases and J by 5 bases, and 10 bases separated the two germline ends. Germline CDR1 and CDR2: LNHNV and YYDKDF (reference sequence). Here the CDR3 DNA reads TGTGCCACCAGCAGAGATGAACTTAGGGAGACCCAGTACTTC. It is translated as CATSRDELRETQYF.

This chain links TRBV5-1 with TRBJ2-7, with a weak D call TRBD2 (5 bases). CDR1 is SGHRS, CDR2 YFSETQ, per germline. Trimming stripped 4 bases from V and 3 bases from J, with 29 bases between. The CDR3 contains 19 residues. The CDR3 coding sequence is TGCGCCAGCAGCCCGGACGGGGAGACATTTGCGCTAGAAAACTACGAGCAGTACTTC. Amino acid sequence: CASSPDGETFALENYEQYF.

The chain joins TRBV15 to TRBJ2-6; D unresolved. This CDR3 region has 15 residues. Deletions cut 4 bases from V and 4 bases from J, with 11 bases between. The V gene's germline CDR1 is LNHNV and CDR2 YYDKDF (reference sequence). CDR3 coding DNA: TGTGCCACCAGCATCCCGGCAGACGGGGCCAACGTCCTGACTTTC. Translation gives CATSIPADGANVLTF.

The CDR3 loop reads CASSQDQFNQPQHF. CDR3 DNA: TGCGCCAGCAGCCAAGATCAGTTTAATCAGCCCCAGCATTTT. The chain links TRBV4-3 to TRBJ1-5; unclear D gene. The CDR3 runs to 14 residues. Per the germline V gene, CDR1 is LGHNA and CDR2 is YSLEER. Trimming removed 0 bases at V and 4 bases at J, with 7 bases between.

The chain has TRBV2 and TRBJ2-4; the D gene could be TRBD1 or TRBD2 (5 bases each). This CDR3 has 13 residues. The V end lost 1 base, the J end lost 10 bases, and 11 bases lay between the germline ends. In germline, CDR1 is SNHLY, CDR2 FYNNEI. DNA of the CDR3: TGTGCCAGCAGTGAAGAGGGGCGCGGGATTCAGTACTTC. Its translation: CASSEEGRGIQYF.

This chain joins TRBV20-1 and TRBJ2-5; weak D call: TRBD2 (6 bases). The last part of the DNA fits TRBJ2-1 better; the J call may be wrong. The CDR3 runs 14 residues. CDR1 and CDR2 (germline): DFQATT, SNEGSKA (reference sequence). The CDR3 region is CSKRRVGGFNEQFF. CDR3 nucleotide sequence: TGCAGTAAACGCCGGGTAGGAGGGTTCAATGAGCAGTTCTTC.

Concerning this clonotype: At one end the junction does not follow the germline gene, possibly because of a read error. The chain has TRBV4-3 and TRBJ2-1, with 10 bases identical to TRBD2. Germline CDR1 and CDR2: LGHNA and YSLEER. The CDR3 sequence is 17 residues long. CDR3 coding DNA: TGCGCCGGCAGCCAAGATGGGAGCGGGGGGGCTTACAATGAGCAGTTCTTC. This sequence encodes CAGSQDGSGGAYNEQFF.